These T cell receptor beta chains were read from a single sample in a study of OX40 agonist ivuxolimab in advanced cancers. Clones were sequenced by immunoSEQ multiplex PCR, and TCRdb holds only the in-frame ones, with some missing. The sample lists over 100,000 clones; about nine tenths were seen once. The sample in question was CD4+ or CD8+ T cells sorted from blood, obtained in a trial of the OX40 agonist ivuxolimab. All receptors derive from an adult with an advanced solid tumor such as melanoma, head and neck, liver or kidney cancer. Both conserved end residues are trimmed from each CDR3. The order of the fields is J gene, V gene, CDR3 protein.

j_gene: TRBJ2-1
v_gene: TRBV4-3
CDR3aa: ASSQGTSVDEQF

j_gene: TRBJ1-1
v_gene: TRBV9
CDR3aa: ASSPSPNLEAF

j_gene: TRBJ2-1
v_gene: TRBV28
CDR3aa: ASMTVNEQF

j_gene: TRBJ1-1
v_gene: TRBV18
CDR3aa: ASSPGTAREGGRAF

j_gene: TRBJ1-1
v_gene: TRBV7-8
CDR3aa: ASSLVRPLNTEAF

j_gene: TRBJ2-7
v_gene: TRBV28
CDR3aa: ASSLSGTEGEQY

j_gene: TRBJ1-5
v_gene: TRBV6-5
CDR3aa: ASRFSRDSNQPQH

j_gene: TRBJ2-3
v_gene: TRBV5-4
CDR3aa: ASSPSGRAGDTQY

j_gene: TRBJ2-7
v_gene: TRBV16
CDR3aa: ASSQSGQKSSYEQY

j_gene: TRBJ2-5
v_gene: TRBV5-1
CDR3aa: ASSLGQLAGIETQY

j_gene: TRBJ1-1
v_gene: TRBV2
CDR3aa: ASTGEHRQGTEAF

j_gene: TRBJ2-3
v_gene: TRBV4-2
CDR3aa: ASSQGSRTSGASSTDTQY

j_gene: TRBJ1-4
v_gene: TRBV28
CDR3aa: ASSLGGGDEKLF

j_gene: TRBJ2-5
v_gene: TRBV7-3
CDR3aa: ASSSLAGGGETQY

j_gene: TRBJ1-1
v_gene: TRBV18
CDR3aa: ASSPWTGDTEAF

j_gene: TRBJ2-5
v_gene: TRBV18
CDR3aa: ASSMGYQETQY

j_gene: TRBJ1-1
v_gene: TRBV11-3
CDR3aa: ASSLGQGRDTEAF

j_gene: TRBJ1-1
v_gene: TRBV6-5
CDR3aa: ASRGTGVGVTEAF

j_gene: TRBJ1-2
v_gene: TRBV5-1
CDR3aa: ASRFSGAVNYGYT

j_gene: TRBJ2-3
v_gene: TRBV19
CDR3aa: ASSILGISSRGQGAEDTQY

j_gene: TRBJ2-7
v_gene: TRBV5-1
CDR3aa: ASSLESGIEQY

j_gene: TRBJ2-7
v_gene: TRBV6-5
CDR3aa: ASSYSMSASYEQY

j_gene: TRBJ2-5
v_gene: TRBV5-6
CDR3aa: ASSLVGQQETQY

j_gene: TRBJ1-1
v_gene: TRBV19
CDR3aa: ASSMGQVGTEAF

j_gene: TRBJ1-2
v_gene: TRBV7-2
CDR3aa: ASSLGQGGLNGYT

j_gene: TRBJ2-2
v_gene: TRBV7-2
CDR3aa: ASSPRYKNTGELF

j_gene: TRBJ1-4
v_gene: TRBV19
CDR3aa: ASSISTTNEKLF

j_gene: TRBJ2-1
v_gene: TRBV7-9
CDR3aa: ASRISQGTYYNEQF

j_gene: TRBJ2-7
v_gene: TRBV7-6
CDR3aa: ASSPQGNEQY

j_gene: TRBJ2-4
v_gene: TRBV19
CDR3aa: ASSLQGLAGLAKNIQY

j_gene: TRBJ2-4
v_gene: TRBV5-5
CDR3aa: ASSLEPPGPQY

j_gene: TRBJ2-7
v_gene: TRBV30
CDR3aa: AFLTGGGSYEQY